The text below deals with one T cell receptor beta chain. What antigen it recognizes has not been identified. No clone much larger than this one lies a single base away; base qualities are absent. The intended sense of this specimen's time point label: baseline before first vaccination. Vaccinee samples were obtained from the UK trials COV001 and COV002, which included a single-blind randomized controlled phase 2/3 trial of AZD1222 (ChAdOx1 nCoV-19) in healthy adults. For TCRbeta chain sequencing, PBMC samples were collected from trial participants at day 0 and at day 28 after the second dose. These data belong to a study of T cell responses to AZD1222 COVID-19 vaccine (dated by TCRdb to the early 2020s). Context from the whole study: Because spike-specific TCR depth and breadth did not differ between the two schedules, AZD1222 recipients who got a second dose at roughly 4 weeks were pooled with those who got a second dose at roughly 12 weeks. Trial participants were enrolled by age into subgroups of 18-55, 56-69 and 70-plus years, and around 140, 26 and 57 TCR-sequenced participants, respectively, were included in these subgroups. TCR sequencing covered roughly 230 trial participants: 207 given two doses of AZD1222 and about 26 given two doses of MenACWY control vaccine.

What the authors observed across the whole study: A significant rise in spike-specific TCR breadth and depth was observed after two AZD1222 doses relative to day 0 and relative to MenACWY recipients. Only five to seven AZD1222 recipients were SARS-CoV-2 seropositive at baseline, limiting conclusions about previously exposed vaccinees. The 56-69-year group was small, and its depth increase did not reach significance, likely because of low power. Participants were mostly white British, with more females than males. The authors suggested clonal diversity may have been underestimated. Reportedly, almost half of the unique spike-specific TCRs recognized epitopes lying outside the regions that are mutated in the B.1.351 and B.1.1.7 variants. Because no day 14 peak-response samples were available, the repertoires could be characterized only after the peak T cell response. The vaccine-associated CD4 TCRs covered the entire spike protein, and the dominant responses fell in regions 160-218 and 743-854.

Relative to germline, V is 2 bases shorter and J is 1 base shorter, with 8 bases between their ends. The germline V gene (reference sequence) specifies MNHNY as CDR1 and SVGAGI as CDR2. The CDR3 runs 14 amino acids, cysteine and phenylalanine included. This entry keeps only the CDR3 DNA: 42 bases, framed from base 1. The CDR3 regions of human TCRbeta chains were analyzed by immunosequencing. The published analysis was carried out like this. Repertoire TCRs were checked for matches against a reference library of SARS-CoV-2-specific TCRs that had been generated using the MIRA antigen-specificity platform. Breadth was defined as the fraction of unique TCRs that were SARS-CoV-2-associated. Depth was defined as the fraction of total T cells that were SARS-CoV-2-associated. Using the MIRA data, every spike-specific TCR was mapped to the spike region that the TCR reacted to and assigned to either a CD4 or a CD8 class. Log10-transformed breadth and depth values were compared by one-way ANOVA with Sidak's multiple comparisons tests. What TCRdb holds here is the immuneACCESS table cut down to in-frame rearrangements. Part of the clones is not present; checked against another copy, under half of the missing clones reflect an unresolved V gene, and the others are unexplained. The V and J calls and clone size come from that table; D and trimming were worked out from the DNA. The sample table holds 82,000 or so clones, of which roughly 90% were seen once. The top ten clones comprise around 4.9% of the sample.

The TCR comes from an adult in good health. The material sequenced was peripheral blood, taken on day 0 of AZD1222 vaccination. The sequence joins TRBV6-6 to TRBJ1-1; 5 matching bases give a weak D call of TRBD1. The nucleotide sequence is given as TGTGCCAGCAGTTACGCGACAGAGAACACTGAAGCTTTCTTT. This encodes CASSYATENTEAFF.